The 2 T cell receptor beta chains in this list originate from one sample, sequenced in a study of human T cells and chemical hapten exposure. TCRdb passed the RACE reads through MiXCR, listing each CDR3 protein once. There are tens of thousands of distinct CDR3 sequences in the sample; 10% occur only once, and 6.8% lies in the top ten. Indicated time point: patch test 2, 6 weeks after DPC sensitization. Sample treatment: therapeutic diphenylcyclopropenone sensitization with weekly scalp DPC. This material consisted of whole blood, taken in connection with sensitization to the hapten diphenylcyclopropenone (DPC). The receptors stem from a woman aged 50 to 60 with alopecia areata. Some clones in this sample may be carry-over from other donors' samples.

Ten or more counts support this clonotype. CDR3 sequence (DNA): TGTGCCAGCAGCGTAGGGGACTCGGCCAAGGCGGCTAGCAGGACCTACGAGCAGTACTTC. Translated: CASSVGDSAKAASRTYEQYF. The chain employs TRBV9 and TRBJ2-7; D might be TRBD2 (6 bases). Trimming left V 0 bases short and J 2 bases short, with 27 bases between. Germline CDR1 reads SGDLS; CDR2 reads YYNGEE. The CDR3 is made up of 20 amino acids. Drawing the rest from reference TRBV9 and TRBJ2-7, the complete variable domain is DSGVTQTPKHLITATGQRVTLRCSPRSGDLSVYWYQQSLDQGLQFLIQYYNGEERAKGNILERFSAQQFPDLHSELNLSSLELGDSALYFCASSVGDSAKAASRTYEQYFGPGTRLTVT.

This clonotype appeared many times. The chain carries TRBV18 and TRBJ2-1; a possible D gene is TRBD2 (5 bases). Trimming took 3 bases from V and 8 from J, leaving 17 bases between them. From germline, CDR1 is KGHSH and CDR2 LQKENI. CDR3 length equals 15 residues. The DNA of the CDR3 is TGTGCCAGCTCACCGATGCCTAGCCCTTTTTATGAGCAGTTCTTC. This encodes CASSPMPSPFYEQFF.